The text below deals with one T cell receptor beta chain. What antigen it recognizes has not been identified. Nothing much larger sits one base from this clone, and base qualities are not available. The cohort consisted of 600 to 700 healthy bone marrow donors. At the time of sampling, all cohort members were nominally healthy, though unrecorded immune exposures were likely present. The donor was CMV seropositive and was included in the group of 250 to 350 seropositive cohort members. A peripheral blood sample was collected from each donor, and TCR beta sequencing was performed on peripheral blood mononuclear cells. Genomic DNA extraction from the blood cell samples was performed with the Qiagen DNeasy Blood Extraction Kit. The sample comes from a study of cytomegalovirus exposure and HLA in healthy donors (TCRdb year 2017). About the full investigation: In an earlier analysis of some 550 of the donors, 250 to 350 Gb of sequence data and 120 million or so unique TCR beta sequences from some 170 million T cells were reported. An early release that covered about 600 HLA-typed donors contained about 290 gigabases of sequencing data and 65 million to 100 million unique TCR sequences. Among the approximately 400 genotyped donors, around 81% belonged to the genetic ancestry cluster associated with self-reported Caucasian donors. The study aimed to test whether signatures of past pathogen exposure could be identified by cataloging public T cell receptors. Using immunosequencing, the study profiled T cell repertoires from 666 subjects and related those repertoires to cytomegalovirus serostatus. Along with the roughly 700-subject first cohort, a separate validation cohort of over a hundred different subjects was used. To predict cytomegalovirus infection status, the study combined high-throughput TCR immunosequencing, statistical association of individual TCRs with disease status, and machine learning. A later analysis re-examined previously published TCR beta repertoires from more than 600 donors and added high-resolution HLA genotyping to investigate patterns of TCR occurrence. Rather than drawing on any new phenotypic data, the later analysis identified candidate immune exposures from TCR beta sequences and the way those sequences occurred across donors. An earlier analysis of fewer than 750 of the donors used high-throughput TCR beta sequencing to judge whether each TCR beta V gene segment behaved as functional or pseudogenic. Donor age, sex, ethnicity and CMV serostatus were collected together with the repertoire data. A later genetic analysis used genome-wide SNP genotypes for about three fifths of the roughly 700 donors, treating that subset as a discovery cohort. Every repertoire in the discovery cohort had been generated on one and the same sequencing platform. Class I and class II HLA loci were covered by the typing at four-digit resolution. The number of donors typed differed by locus, with roughly 620-630 for A, B, C, DRB1 and DQB1, roughly 520 for DQA1, 606 for DPA1, and around 450 for DPB1. Roughly 5 DR-DQ haplotypes were handled as single units for association and clustering, since linkage in the cohort was strong. On average, roughly 250,000 unique TCR beta nucleotide sequences were sequenced per donor among a few hundred genotyped donors of the cohort, with roughly 20% of those sequences being non-productive.

The cysteine opens and the phenylalanine closes a CDR3 of 14 amino acids. Only the CDR3 DNA is retained, 42 bases long and in frame from the first base. CDR1 and CDR2, looked up from the germline V gene, are MGHDK and SYGVNS. The junction carries 12 bases between V and J, which are trimmed by 6 bases and 4 bases respectively. Findings and caveats that apply to the study as a whole: Only TCR beta chains were sequenced in this cohort, and the absence of alpha or paired-chain data limited detectable features. Linkage disequilibrium might explain the correlated functional status among segregating V segments, but an unknown experimental factor could not be excluded. Some IMGT-functional V segments, including TRBV6-2 and TRBV6-3, could not be distinguished by the 87-base-pair reads and were therefore excluded. An earlier analysis of roughly 570 of the donors showed that most TCR beta V segments appeared in productive rearrangements either about 90% or about 30% of the time, which broadly matched IMGT annotations. Because some donors lacked HLA typing at each locus, the association tests relied only on the typed subset. Most TCR sequences were observed very rarely across donors, whereas some public TCRs were present in many individuals. Some 15 rarely observed V segments, including chromosome 9 orphons, were excluded from the earlier analysis of almost 600 of the donors because counts were too low. A later analysis found that most CMV-associated TCR beta chains appeared HLA-restricted, with HLA associations seemingly driven largely by CMV exposure. Specific HLA alleles were associated with some 15,000 TCR beta sequences at a false discovery rate of 0.05 in a later analysis. Compared with equally common non-associated chains, HLA-associated TCR beta chains in a later analysis were more clonally expanded and had lower generation probabilities. A further reported finding was that TCR beta sequences accurately predicted the HLA-A and HLA-B alleles for most subjects in the first cohort. Compared with the roughly 700-donor mean, donors in an Asian-associated ancestry cluster had fewer N-insertions in productive TCRs, according to a later genetic analysis. Assigning TCR associations to individual alleles was difficult when HLA alleles, especially DR and DQ, strongly co-occurred. In vitro tests confirmed that a few of the cytomegalovirus-associated TCR beta chains recognize cytomegalovirus antigens. The authors suggested that the approach could potentially be extended to other disease states and immunological phenotypes. The presence/absence analyses assumed that sequencing depth was roughly uniform across donors, and that assumption may not be true. A cluster of highly shared sequence variants was judged likely to represent a technical artifact of the sequencing pipeline. According to a later analysis, parvovirus B19, influenza, CMV and Epstein-Barr virus appeared linked to several top co-occurrence clusters. For the cohort, immune exposure information was limited to CMV serostatus. V-gene and J-gene trimming of TCR beta chains was associated with a missense DCLRE1C variant in a later genetic analysis, and the association was replicated in an independent cohort. In a later analysis, the rate of TCR association differed among HLA loci, with DRB1 alleles having the most associated TCRs and HLA-C alleles having the fewest. Cytomegalovirus status was reported to be diagnosed by the classifier with high specificity and sensitivity in both the original and validation cohorts. The study gave a list of some 150 TCR beta chains associated with cytomegalovirus.

Receptor amplification or capture employed the immunoSEQ multiplex PCR assay. For the multiplex PCR, a mixture combining 60 forward primers for TCR Vbeta segments and 13 reverse primers for TCR Jbeta segments was used. A multiplex PCR assay on genomic DNA amplified the CDR3 region of rearranged TCR beta genes. On the Illumina HiSeq System, the amplified TCR beta libraries were sequenced as 87-base-pair reads. The study's own analysis went as follows. Across the roughly 700 repertoires, a later analysis counted approximately 83 million unique TCR beta chains, roughly 11 million of which were shared by at least two donors. Raw reads were error-corrected and collapsed into unique sequences by a nearest-neighbor algorithm in which closely related sequences were merged to remove PCR and sequencing errors. To assign V, D and J gene segments, CDR3 sequences were aligned to IMGT reference sequences. For a sequence to be retained, at least a six-nucleotide match to both a V gene segment and a J gene segment was required. Rearrangements were called productive when the CDR3 lacked stop codons and stayed in frame with V and J; all others were non-productive. Following IMGT convention, CDR3 was defined as the stretch from the second conserved V-encoded cysteine to the conserved J-encoded phenylalanine. The earlier analysis of 500 to 600 of the donors excluded sequences that lacked an unambiguous match to a single V gene segment. An earlier analysis of almost 600 of the donors classified V segments as functional when productive rearrangements were above 56.7% and as segregating when the standard deviation between donors was above 5%. To diagnose cytomegalovirus status from the catalog of TCR beta chain sequences, a statistical classification framework was built. A later analysis assigned V and J genes by comparing TCR nucleotide sequences with IMGT/GENE-DB human TR gene sequences. Using the TCRdist pipeline, a later analysis assigned CDR3 sequences along with most-parsimonious VDJ recombination scenarios. In a later analysis, every TCR beta chain was defined by the combination of its CDR3 amino acid sequence and its V-gene family, and reads without a unique V-gene family were dropped. As a way to deal with suspected cross-contamination and a sequencing artifact, a later analysis dropped 592 nucleotide sequences that were highly shared and had low generation probability. A later analysis calculated a clonal expansion index for each public chain from normalized within-repertoire ranks of inferred template counts. In a later analysis, generation probabilities were computed using a VDJ recombination model fitted to out-of-frame rearrangements, and the results were checked against IGoR. A later analysis scored TCR-TCR, TCR-HLA and TCR-CMV co-occurrence with hypergeometric tests, applying a repertoire-size bias correction to TCR pairs. A later analysis estimated false discovery rates by permuting HLA or CMV assignments 20 times. In a later analysis, co-occurring TCRs were grouped using DBSCAN, with TCRdist sequence similarity added in when clustering inside HLA-allele-positive subsets. Repertoires with fewer than 30,000 or more than 120,000 public chains, plus five repertoires with anomalous nucleotide sharing, were excluded from co-occurrence clustering. Not all clones reach the TCRdb copy of this immuneACCESS table, which keeps in-frame sequences only. Checked studies attribute under half of the gap to unresolved V genes and leave the rest unexplained. V and J calls plus clone size are reproduced from that table; the DNA served to infer D and trimming. In all, the sample holds around 240,000 clones, and roughly 87% of those were seen once. Clones ranked in the top ten supply 5% to 6% of the sample.

Here the chain combines TRBV25-1 and TRBJ2-2; a weak D assignment points to TRBD1 (6 bases agree). Sequenced: PBMCs. This TCR was sampled from a middle-aged woman in good health and CMV-seropositive. The base sequence is TGTGCCAGCAGCCGGGACATCCCCACCGGGGAGCTGTTTTTT. It translates to CASSRDIPTGELFF.